These 15 T cell receptor beta chains were all obtained from the same sample, sequenced in a study of regulatory T cells in long-lasting Graves disease. Stated time point: newly diagnosed GD, antithyroid drugs for less than 3 months. PBMCs were the source of the RNA used for TCR sequencing. Building the TCR beta libraries relied on iRepertoire HTBI primers, and CDR3 regions underwent Arm-PCR. TCRdb reprocessed the multiplex PCR reads via MiXCR and lists one record per CDR3 protein. The data show roughly 380,000 distinct CDR3 sequences, about a sixth seen once. Sequenced material: peripheral blood mononuclear cells (PBMCs), taken at new diagnosis, from a patient treated with antithyroid drugs. The source is a female donor with Graves disease.

The chain carries TRBV15 and TRBJ2-3; D unclear. V was trimmed by 1 base and J by 1 base, leaving 3 bases between them. CDR1 and CDR2 from the germline V gene are LNHNV and YYDKDF (reference sequence). The CDR3 loop spans 13 amino acids. The CDR3 loop is CATSRGGTDTQYF. The CDR3 DNA follows: TGTGCCACCAGCAGAGGTGGCACAGATACGCAGTATTTT.

V and J are TRBV4-1 and TRBJ2-1, with D possibly being TRBD2 (7 bases). V was clipped by 5 bases and J by 8 bases, with 13 bases between them. The CDR3 is made up of 13 amino acids. The V gene's germline CDR1 is MGHRA and CDR2 YSYEKL. The CDR3 DNA reads TGCGCCAGCAGCGGGAGGGGGGGCGATGAGCAGTTCTTC. Translated: CASSGRGGDEQFF.

This rearrangement joins TRBV6-2 or TRBV6-3 to TRBJ2-3; 8 nucleotides line up with TRBD2. Germline lookup yields CDR1 MNHEY and CDR2 SVGEGT. This CDR3 comprises 15 residues. Trimming took 6 bases from V and 2 from J; bases not matched to a gene: 7. CDR3 DNA sequence: TGTGCCAGCAGAAAACTAGCGGAACTCACAGATACGCAGTATTTT. As protein: CASRKLAELTDTQYF.

This clonotype was counted a few times. This sequence joins TRBV20-1 and TRBJ2-1; 7 bases agree with TRBD2. Trimming removed 0 bases from V and 2 bases from J; junction bases left unmatched: 7. The CDR3 sequence is 16 residues long. The germline gives CDR1 DFQATT, CDR2 SNEGSKA (reference sequence). CDR3 sequence reads: CSARDRERGTYNEQFF. In nucleotides, the CDR3 is TGCAGTGCTAGAGATCGGGAGCGGGGAACCTACAATGAGCAGTTCTTC.

By its share, this clonotype is medium-sized. The chain recombines TRBV3-1 with TRBJ2-5, with 7 nucleotides matching TRBD2. The germline V gene encodes CDR1 LGHDT and CDR2 YNNKEL (reference sequence). The CDR3 is 14 amino acids. Germline trimming cut 4 bases from V and 5 bases from J; bases unmatched to any gene: 7. The CDR3 nucleotides are TGTGCCAGCAGCCCGGCGGGAGAAGTCGAGACCCAGTACTTC. Translating it yields CASSPAGEVETQYF.

This clonotype was recorded at least ten times. The chain combines TRBV13 with TRBJ2-7, with D possibly being TRBD1 or TRBD2 (6 bases each). The CDR3 extends over 12 amino acids. V was clipped by 5 bases and J by 4 bases, with 9 bases between them. Per the germline V gene, CDR1 is PRHDT and CDR2 is FYEKMQ (reference sequence). The CDR3 is CASSTGAYEQYF. As DNA, the CDR3 is TGTGCCAGCAGCACGGGGGCGTACGAGCAGTACTTC. Together with reference TRBV13 and TRBJ2-7, the CDR3 gives the full variable domain: AAGVIQSPRHLIKEKRETATLKCYPIPRHDTVYWYQQGPGQDPQFLISFYEKMQSDKGSIPDRFSAQQFSDYHSELNMSSLELGDSALYFCASSTGAYEQYFGPGTRLTVT.

This clonotype has a single count. A much larger clone lies one base from this, so it may be a read error. The chain employs TRBV20-1 and TRBJ2-5, with TRBD2 matching 8 bases. The J call may be in error: the DNA end matches TRBJ2-1 better. CDR3 length: 13 amino acids. Looked up from germline, CDR1 is DFQATT and CDR2 is SNEGSKA (reference sequence). Here the CDR3 reads CSAQRELTETQFF. Here the CDR3 DNA reads TGCAGTGCTCAGCGGGAGTTAACAGAGACCCAGTTCTTC.

This clonotype was counted a few times. CDR3 region: CASSLDLDTEAFF. Written as DNA, the CDR3 is TGTGCCAGCAGTTTAGATTTGGACACTGAAGCTTTCTTT. The chain employs TRBV12-3 or TRBV12-4 and TRBJ1-1; the D is unclear. Trimming took off 1 base at V and 3 bases at J, with 6 bases between the two ends. CDR3 length equals 13 residues.

This clonotype was picked up many times. The CDR3, as DNA: TGCGCCAGCACCATATCCGGGACAGACGCGGGGACTGAAGCTTTCTTT. Its protein product is CASTISGTDAGTEAFF. The J gene is TRBJ1-1, the V gene TRBV5-1; TRBD1 agrees at 7 bases. Per the germline V gene, CDR1 is SGHRS and CDR2 is YFSETQ. V was clipped by 6 bases and J by 5 bases; unmatched bases: 16. The CDR3 is 16 amino acids. Full variable domain (outside the CDR3, taken from reference TRBV5-1 and TRBJ1-1): KAGVTQTPRYLIKTRGQQVTLSCSPISGHRSVSWYQQTPGQGLQFLFEYFSETQRNKGNFPGRFSGRQFSNSRSEMNVSTLELGDSALYLCASTISGTDAGTEAFFGQGTRLTVV.

This clonotype was counted only a few times. The gene calls are TRBV15 and TRBJ2-7; D is undetermined. This CDR3 comprises 13 residues. In germline, CDR1 is LNHNV, CDR2 YYDKDF (reference sequence). With 0 bases removed from V and 6 bases from J, the gap between germline ends came to 9 bases. CDR3 region: CATSRDRQAEQYF. The CDR3 DNA reads as TGTGCCACCAGCAGAGACAGGCAGGCCGAGCAGTACTTC. Combining the CDR3 with reference TRBV15 and TRBJ2-7 gives the whole variable domain DAMVIQNPRYQVTQFGKPVTLSCSQTLNHNVMYWYQQKSSQAPKLLFHYYDKDFNNEADTPDNFQSRRPNTSFCFLDIRSPGLGDTAMYLCATSRDRQAEQYFGPGTRLTVT.

The J gene is TRBJ1-1, the V gene TRBV12-3 or TRBV12-4; TRBD1 matches 12 bases. CDR3 length equals 14 residues. The V segment lost 7 bases and the J segment 1 base; nucleotides outside the gene matches: 1. The CDR3 sequence: CASKGQGANTEAFF. The DNA of the CDR3 is TGTGCCAGCAAGGGACAGGGGGCGAACACTGAAGCTTTCTTT.

This clonotype turned up a few times. The rearrangement links TRBV27 to TRBJ2-1; D gene ambiguous. V was shortened by 5 bases and J by 10 bases, with 12 bases between the two germline ends. Germline V gene sequence: CDR1 MNHEY, CDR2 SMNVEV (reference sequence). CDR3 size: 12 residues. Here the CDR3 DNA reads TGTGCCAGCAGTACGGCTCAGTTGGAGCAGTTCTTC. Its protein product is CASSTAQLEQFF.

This clonotype was seen repeatedly, ten times or more. The chain uses TRBV12-5 and TRBJ2-1; 7 bases line up with TRBD2. The V segment lost 5 bases and the J segment 3 bases; nucleotides outside the gene matches: 22. Per the germline V gene, CDR1 is LGHNT and CDR2 is FRNRAP. There are 20 residues in the CDR3. CDR3 coding DNA: TGTGCTAGTGGTGGCCCGTGGGGGGGTTTAGGGAGCCGGGGCTACAATGAGCAGTTCTTC. It codes for CASGGPWGGLGSRGYNEQFF.

This clonotype has just a few counts. The genes are TRBV2 and TRBJ2-5, with TRBD2 as a possible D gene (5 bases). The CDR3 covers 14 residues. Trimming pared 6 bases from V and 0 bases from J, leaving 11 bases between. Germline CDR1 SNHLY, CDR2 FYNNEI. The CDR3 DNA reads as TGTGCCAGCAGAGGACTGACGTACCAAGAGACCCAGTACTTC. It yields the protein CASRGLTYQETQYF.

There are many counts of this clonotype. The chain is built from TRBV12-5 and TRBJ2-3, with TRBD2 identical over 9 bases. Trimming took 5 bases from V and 4 from J; bases not matched to a gene: 10. This CDR3 region has 16 residues. Germline assignment: CDR1 LGHNT and CDR2 FRNRAP. CDR3 DNA: TGTGCTAGTGGTACGCACTTAGCGGGAGAGGCAGATACGCAGTATTTT. Residues: CASGTHLAGEADTQYF.